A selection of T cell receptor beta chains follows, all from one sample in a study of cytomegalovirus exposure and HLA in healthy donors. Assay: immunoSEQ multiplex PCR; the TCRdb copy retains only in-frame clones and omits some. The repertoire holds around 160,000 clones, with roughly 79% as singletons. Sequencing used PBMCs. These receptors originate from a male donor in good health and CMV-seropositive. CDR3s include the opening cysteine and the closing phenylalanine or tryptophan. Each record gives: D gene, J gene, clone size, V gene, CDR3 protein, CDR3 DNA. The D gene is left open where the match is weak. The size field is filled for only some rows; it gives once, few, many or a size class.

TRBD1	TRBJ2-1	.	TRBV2	CAGGGTGRANEQFF	TGTGCCGGGGGCGGGACAGGGAGGGCCAATGAGCAGTTCTTC
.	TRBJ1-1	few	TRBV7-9	CASSRPGAANTEAFF	TGTGCCAGCAGCCGACCTGGGGCAGCTAACACTGAAGCTTTCTTT
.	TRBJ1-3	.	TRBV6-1	CASSEGAGSGNTIYF	TGTGCCAGCAGTGAAGGTGCGGGCTCTGGAAACACCATATATTTT
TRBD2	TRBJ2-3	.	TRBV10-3	CAISEVAGGDTQYF	TGTGCCATCAGTGAAGTAGCGGGGGGGGATACGCAGTATTTT
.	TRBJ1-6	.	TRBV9	CASSGGQNRNSPLHF	TGTGCCAGCAGCGGCGGACAGAATCGGAATTCACCCCTCCACTTT
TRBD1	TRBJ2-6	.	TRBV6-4	CASSDSTGSGANVLTF	TGTGCCAGCAGTGACTCGACAGGGTCTGGGGCCAACGTCCTGACTTTC
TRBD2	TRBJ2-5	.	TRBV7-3	CASSFSGGPQYF	TGTGCCAGCAGCTTTAGCGGGGGGCCCCAGTACTTC
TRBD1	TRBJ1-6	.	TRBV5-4	CASSLGGYQGAPLHF	TGTGCCAGCAGCTTGGGGGGTTACCAGGGGGCCCCCCTCCACTTT
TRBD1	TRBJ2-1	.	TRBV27	CASSSDRGYNEQFF	TGTGCCAGCAGTTCGGACAGGGGTTACAATGAGCAGTTCTTC
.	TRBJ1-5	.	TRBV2	CASSRTDYSNQPQHF	TGTGCCAGCAGTCGGACAGATTATAGCAATCAGCCCCAGCATTTT
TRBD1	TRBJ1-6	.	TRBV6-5	CASSYSPDRGAPLHF	TGTGCCAGCAGTTACTCGCCCGACAGGGGGGCACCCCTCCACTTT
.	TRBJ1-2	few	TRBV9	CASSVTDSYGYTF	TGTGCCAGCAGCGTTACCGACAGCTATGGCTACACCTTC
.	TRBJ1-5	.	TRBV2	CASSEVGPPGRPQHF	TGTGCCAGCAGTGAAGTAGGGCCGCCGGGGAGGCCCCAGCATTTT
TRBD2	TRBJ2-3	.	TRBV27	CASSPHGTTSTDTQYF	TGTGCCAGCAGTCCCCACGGGACTACTAGCACAGATACGCAGTATTTT
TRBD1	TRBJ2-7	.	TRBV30	CASRDRGPVYEQYF	TGTGCCTCGCGGGACAGGGGGCCGGTCTACGAGCAGTACTTC
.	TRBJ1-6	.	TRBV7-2	CASSLDRAYNSPLHF	TGTGCCAGCAGCTTAGACAGGGCATATAATTCACCCCTCCACTTT
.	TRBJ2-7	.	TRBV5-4	CASSSSTGSSYEQYF	TGTGCCAGCAGCTCTTCTACAGGGAGCTCCTACGAGCAGTACTTC
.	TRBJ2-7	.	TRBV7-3	CASSSRQIPYEQYF	TGTGCCAGCAGCTCACGACAGATTCCCTACGAGCAGTACTTC
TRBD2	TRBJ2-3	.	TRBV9	CASSGTSGGGGKYF	TGTGCCAGCAGCGGGACTAGCGGGGGCGGGGGGAAGTATTTT
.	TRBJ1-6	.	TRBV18	CASSPIRDLSNSPLHF	TGTGCCAGCTCACCAATCCGAGATTTGTCTAATTCACCCCTCCACTTT
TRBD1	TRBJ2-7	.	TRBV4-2	CASSQDPGQGSYEQYF	TGTGCCAGCAGCCAAGACCCGGGACAGGGATCTTACGAGCAGTACTTC
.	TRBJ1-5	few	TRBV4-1	CASSQDYSNQPQHF	TGCGCCAGCAGCCAAGACTATTCGAATCAGCCCCAGCATTTT
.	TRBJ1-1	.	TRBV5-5	CASSLVASTEAFF	TGTGCCAGCAGCTTGGTGGCATCCACTGAAGCTTTCTTT
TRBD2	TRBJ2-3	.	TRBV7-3	CASSSLGLASDTQYF	TGTGCCAGCAGCTCCCTAGGACTAGCATCAGATACGCAGTATTTT
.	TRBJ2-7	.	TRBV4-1	CASSLRLLGQDEQYF	TGCGCCAGCAGCCTTAGGCTCCTGGGGCAGGACGAGCAGTACTTC
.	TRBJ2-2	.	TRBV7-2	CASSLARNTGELFF	TGTGCCAGCAGCTTAGCCAGGAACACCGGGGAGCTGTTTTTT
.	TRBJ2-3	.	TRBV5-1	CASSLATVGGFMGTDTQYF	TGCGCCAGCAGCTTGGCAACGGTGGGGGGTTTTATGGGCACAGATACGCAGTATTTT
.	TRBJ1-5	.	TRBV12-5	CASGLGDIAQHF	TGTGCTAGTGGTTTGGGGGACATAGCCCAGCATTTT
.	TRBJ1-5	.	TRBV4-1	CASSQAHPGPSNQPQHF	TGCGCCAGCAGCCAAGCTCACCCGGGTCCTAGCAATCAGCCCCAGCATTTT
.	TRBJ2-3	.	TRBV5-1	CASGPGGATDTQYF	TGCGCCAGCGGCCCTGGGGGGGCCACAGATACGCAGTATTTT
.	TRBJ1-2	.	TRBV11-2	CASTEQRTANYGYTF	TGTGCCAGCACTGAGCAGAGGACAGCAAACTATGGCTACACCTTC
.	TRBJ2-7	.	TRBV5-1	CASSLDPGDPYEQYF	TGCGCCAGCAGCTTGGATCCAGGGGACCCCTACGAGCAGTACTTC
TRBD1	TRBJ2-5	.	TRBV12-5	CASGLTGAGETQYF	TGTGCTAGTGGTTTGACAGGGGCGGGAGAGACCCAGTACTTC
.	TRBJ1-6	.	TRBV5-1	CASSQDHNSPLHF	TGCGCCAGTTCACAGGACCATAATTCACCCCTCCACTTT
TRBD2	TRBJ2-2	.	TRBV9	CASSALAGGVGELFF	TGTGCCAGCAGCGCACTAGCGGGGGGCGTGGGGGAGCTGTTTTTT
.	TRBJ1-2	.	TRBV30	CAWSFPTGRGGYTF	TGTGCCTGGAGTTTCCCGACTGGAAGGGGCGGCTACACCTTC
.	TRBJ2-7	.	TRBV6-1	CASQRQAGAAYEQYF	TGTGCCAGCCAGAGACAAGCAGGGGCCGCCTACGAGCAGTACTTC
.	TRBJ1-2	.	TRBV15	CATSSQGGYGYTF	TGTGCCACCAGCAGCCAGGGCGGCTATGGCTACACCTTC
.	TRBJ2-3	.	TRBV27	CASSFDGGTQYF	TGTGCCAGCAGTTTTGATGGCGGGACGCAGTATTTT